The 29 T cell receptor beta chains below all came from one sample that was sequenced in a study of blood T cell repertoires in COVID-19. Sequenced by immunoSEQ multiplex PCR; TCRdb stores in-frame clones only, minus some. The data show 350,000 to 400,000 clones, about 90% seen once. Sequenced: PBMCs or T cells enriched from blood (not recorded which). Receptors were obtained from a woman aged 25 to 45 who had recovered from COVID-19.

DNA of the CDR3: TGTGCCAGCAGGCGGGGGGGGACTTCACCCCTCCACTTT. Translation gives CASRRGGTSPLHF. The chain carries TRBV2 and TRBJ1-6; possibly TRBD1 for D (5 bases). In germline, CDR1 is SNHLY, CDR2 FYNNEI. Trimming stripped 6 bases from V and 9 bases from J, with 12 bases between. CDR3 length equals 13 residues.

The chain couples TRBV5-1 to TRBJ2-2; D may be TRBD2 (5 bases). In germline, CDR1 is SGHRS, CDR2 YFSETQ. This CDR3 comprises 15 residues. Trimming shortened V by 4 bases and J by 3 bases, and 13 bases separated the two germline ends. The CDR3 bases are TGCGCCAGCAGCCCTACACGAGGGTACACCGGGGAGCTGTTTTTT. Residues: CASSPTRGYTGELFF.

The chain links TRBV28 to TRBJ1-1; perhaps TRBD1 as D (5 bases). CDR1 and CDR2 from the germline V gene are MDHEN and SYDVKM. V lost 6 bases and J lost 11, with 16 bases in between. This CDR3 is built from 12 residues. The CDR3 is CASSRVEGWAFF. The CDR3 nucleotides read TGTGCCAGCAGCAGGGTGGAGGGTTGGGCTTTCTTT.

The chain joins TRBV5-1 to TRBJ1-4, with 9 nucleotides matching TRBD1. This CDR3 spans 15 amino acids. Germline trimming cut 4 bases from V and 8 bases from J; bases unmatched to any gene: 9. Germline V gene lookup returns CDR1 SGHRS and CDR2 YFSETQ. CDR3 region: CASSATGTGQEKLFF. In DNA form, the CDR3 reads TGCGCCAGCAGCGCCACCGGGACAGGGCAAGAAAAACTGTTTTTT.

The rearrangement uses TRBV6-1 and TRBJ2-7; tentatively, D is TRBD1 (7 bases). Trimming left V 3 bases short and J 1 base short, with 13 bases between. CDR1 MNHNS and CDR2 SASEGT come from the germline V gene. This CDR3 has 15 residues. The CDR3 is CASSDRGDLSYEQYF. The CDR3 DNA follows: TGTGCCAGCAGTGACAGGGGGGACCTTTCCTACGAGCAGTACTTC.

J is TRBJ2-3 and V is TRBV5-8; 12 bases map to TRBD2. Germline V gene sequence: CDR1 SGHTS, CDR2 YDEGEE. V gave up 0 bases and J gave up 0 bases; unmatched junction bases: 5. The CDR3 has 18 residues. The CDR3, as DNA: TGTGCCAGCAGCTTGGGACTAGCGGGGGCCTCTAGCACAGATACGCAGTATTTT. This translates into CASSLGLAGASSTDTQYF.

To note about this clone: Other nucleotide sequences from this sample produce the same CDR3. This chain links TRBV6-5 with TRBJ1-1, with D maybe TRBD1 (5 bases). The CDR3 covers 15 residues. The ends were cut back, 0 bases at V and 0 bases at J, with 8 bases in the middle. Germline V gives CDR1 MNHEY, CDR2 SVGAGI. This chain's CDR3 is CASSYSAGLNTEAFF. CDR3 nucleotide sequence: TGTGCCAGCAGTTACTCTGCAGGGTTGAACACTGAAGCTTTCTTT.

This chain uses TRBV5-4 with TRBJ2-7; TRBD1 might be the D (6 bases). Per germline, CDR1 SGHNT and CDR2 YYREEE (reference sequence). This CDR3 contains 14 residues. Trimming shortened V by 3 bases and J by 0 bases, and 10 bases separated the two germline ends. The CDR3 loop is CASSSGTSSYEQYF. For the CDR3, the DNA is TGTGCCAGCAGCTCAGGGACAAGCTCCTACGAGCAGTACTTC.

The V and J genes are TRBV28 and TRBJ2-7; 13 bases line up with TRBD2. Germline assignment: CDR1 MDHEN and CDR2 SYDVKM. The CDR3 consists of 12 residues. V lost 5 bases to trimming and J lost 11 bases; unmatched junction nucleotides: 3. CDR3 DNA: TGTGCCAGCAGTATAACTAGCGGGAGGGAGTACTTC. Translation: CASSITSGREYF.

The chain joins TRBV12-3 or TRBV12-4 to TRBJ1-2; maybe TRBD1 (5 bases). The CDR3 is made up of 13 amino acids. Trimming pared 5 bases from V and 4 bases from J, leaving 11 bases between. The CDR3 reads CASSPADSYGYTF. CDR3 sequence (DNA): TGTGCCAGCAGTCCCGCCGACAGCTATGGCTACACCTTC.

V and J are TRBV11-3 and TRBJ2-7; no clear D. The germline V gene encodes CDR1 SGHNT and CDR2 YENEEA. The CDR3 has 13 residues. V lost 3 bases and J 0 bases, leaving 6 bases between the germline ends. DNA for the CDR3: TGTGCCAGCAGCTTTGGCGGCTCCTACGAGCAGTACTTC. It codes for CASSFGGSYEQYF.

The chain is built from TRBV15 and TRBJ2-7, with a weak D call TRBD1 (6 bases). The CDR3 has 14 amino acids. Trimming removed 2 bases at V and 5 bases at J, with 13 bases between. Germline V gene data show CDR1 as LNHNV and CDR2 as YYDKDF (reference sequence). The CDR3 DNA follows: TGTGCCACCAGCAGAACAGGGATCGAGAACGAGCAGTACTTC. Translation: CATSRTGIENEQYF.

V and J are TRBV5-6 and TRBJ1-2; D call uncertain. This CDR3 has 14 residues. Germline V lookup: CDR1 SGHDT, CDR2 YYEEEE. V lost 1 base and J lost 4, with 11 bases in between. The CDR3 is CASSLTVTGYGYTF. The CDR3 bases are TGTGCCAGCAGCTTGACGGTGACGGGCTATGGCTACACCTTC.

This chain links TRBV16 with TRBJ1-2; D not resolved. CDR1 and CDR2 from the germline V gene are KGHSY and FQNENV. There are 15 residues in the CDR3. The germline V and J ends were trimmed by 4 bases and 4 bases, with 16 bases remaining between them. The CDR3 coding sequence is TGTGCCAGCAGCCCGCCTCAGGCACACTCCTATGGCTACACCTTC. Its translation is CASSPPQAHSYGYTF.

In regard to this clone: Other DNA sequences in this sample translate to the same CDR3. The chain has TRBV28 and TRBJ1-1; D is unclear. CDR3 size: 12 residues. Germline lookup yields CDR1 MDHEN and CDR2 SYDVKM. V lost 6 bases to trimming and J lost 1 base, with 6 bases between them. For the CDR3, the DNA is TGTGCCAGCAGCCTCTCGAACACTGAAGCTTTCTTT. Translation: CASSLSNTEAFF.

The CDR3 region has the DNA TGTGCCACCAGTGATTTGAGGACAGGGGCGACTGAAGCTTTCTTT. It specifies CATSDLRTGATEAFF. This sequence joins TRBV24-1 and TRBJ1-1; the match to TRBD1 covers 9 bases. Looked up from germline, CDR1 is KGHDR and CDR2 is SFDVKD. CDR3 length equals 15 residues. V dropped 0 bases and J dropped 5; count of bases not matched to a gene: 3.

The DNA of the CDR3 is TGTGCCAGCAGTTTAACACAGGGGAACGAGCAGTACTTC. This translates into CASSLTQGNEQYF. The chain couples TRBV12-3 or TRBV12-4 to TRBJ2-7, with 7 bases matching TRBD1. The junction had 3 bases not matched to a gene; V was cut back by 2 bases and J by 5 bases. The length of the CDR3 is 13 residues.

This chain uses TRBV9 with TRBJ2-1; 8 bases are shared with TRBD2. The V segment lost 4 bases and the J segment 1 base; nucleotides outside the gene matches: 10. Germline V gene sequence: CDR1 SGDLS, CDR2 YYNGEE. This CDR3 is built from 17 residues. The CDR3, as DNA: TGTGCCAGCAGCCCTCCCGGGAGCGGGAGTTCCTACAATGAGCAGTTCTTC. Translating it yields CASSPPGSGSSYNEQFF.

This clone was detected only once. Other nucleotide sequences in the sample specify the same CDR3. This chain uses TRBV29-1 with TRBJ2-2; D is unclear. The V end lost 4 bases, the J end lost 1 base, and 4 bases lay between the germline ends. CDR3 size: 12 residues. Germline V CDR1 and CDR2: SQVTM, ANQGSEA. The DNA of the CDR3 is TGCAGCGTTGTTCGGAACACCGGGGAGCTGTTTTTT. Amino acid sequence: CSVVRNTGELFF.

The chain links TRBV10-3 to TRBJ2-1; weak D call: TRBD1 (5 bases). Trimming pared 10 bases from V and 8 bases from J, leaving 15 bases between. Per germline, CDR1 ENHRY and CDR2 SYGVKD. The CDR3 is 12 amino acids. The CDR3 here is CATNPGFDEQFF. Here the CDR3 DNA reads TGTGCCACCAATCCAGGGTTTGATGAGCAGTTCTTC.

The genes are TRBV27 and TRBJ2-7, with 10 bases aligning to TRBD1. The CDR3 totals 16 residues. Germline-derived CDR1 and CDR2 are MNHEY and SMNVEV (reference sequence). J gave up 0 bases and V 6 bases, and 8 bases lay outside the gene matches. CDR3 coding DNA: TGTGCCAGCAGGCTCCGTTGGACAGGGGGCTCCTACGAGCAGTACTTC. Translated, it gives CASRLRWTGGSYEQYF.

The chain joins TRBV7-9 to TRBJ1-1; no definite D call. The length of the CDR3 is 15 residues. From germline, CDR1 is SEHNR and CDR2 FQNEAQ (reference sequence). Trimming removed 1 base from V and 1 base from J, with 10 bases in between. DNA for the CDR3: TGTGCCAGCAGCTTAGTCCCCCGGGGGAACACTGAAGCTTTCTTT. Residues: CASSLVPRGNTEAFF.

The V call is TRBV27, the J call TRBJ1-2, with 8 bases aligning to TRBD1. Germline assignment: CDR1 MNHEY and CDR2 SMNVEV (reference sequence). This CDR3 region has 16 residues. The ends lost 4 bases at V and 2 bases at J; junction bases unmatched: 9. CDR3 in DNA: TGTGCCAGCAGTTCAACCAGGACAGGGACGAACTATGGCTACACCTTC. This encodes CASSSTRTGTNYGYTF.

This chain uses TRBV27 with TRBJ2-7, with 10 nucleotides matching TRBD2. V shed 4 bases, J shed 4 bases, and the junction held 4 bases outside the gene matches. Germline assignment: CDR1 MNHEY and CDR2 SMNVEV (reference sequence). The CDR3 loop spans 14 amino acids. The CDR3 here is CASSSTSGTYEQYF. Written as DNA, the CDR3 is TGTGCCAGCAGTTCTACTAGCGGGACATACGAGCAGTACTTC.

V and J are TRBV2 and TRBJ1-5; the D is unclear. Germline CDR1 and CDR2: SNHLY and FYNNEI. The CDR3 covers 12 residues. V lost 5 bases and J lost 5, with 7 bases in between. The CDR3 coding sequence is TGTGCCAGCAGTCCCCCGTATCAGCCCCAGCATTTT. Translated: CASSPPYQPQHF.

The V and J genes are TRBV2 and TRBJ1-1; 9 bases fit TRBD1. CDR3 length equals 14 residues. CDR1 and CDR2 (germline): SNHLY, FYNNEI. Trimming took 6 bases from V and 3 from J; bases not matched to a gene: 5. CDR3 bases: TGTGCCAGCAGCCTGACAGGGGGTGACACTGAAGCTTTCTTT. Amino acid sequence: CASSLTGGDTEAFF.

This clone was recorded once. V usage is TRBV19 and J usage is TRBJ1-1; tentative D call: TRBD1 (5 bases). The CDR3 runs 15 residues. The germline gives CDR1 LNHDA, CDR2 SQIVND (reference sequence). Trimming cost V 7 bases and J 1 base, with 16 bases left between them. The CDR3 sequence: CASTPHSGRNTEAFF. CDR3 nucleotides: TGTGCCAGTACCCCCCATTCAGGGCGGAACACTGAAGCTTTCTTT.

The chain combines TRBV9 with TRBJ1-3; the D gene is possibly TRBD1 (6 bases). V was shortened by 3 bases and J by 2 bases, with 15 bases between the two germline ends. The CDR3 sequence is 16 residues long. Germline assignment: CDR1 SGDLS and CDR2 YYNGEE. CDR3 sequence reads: CASSGRQGLPGNTIYF. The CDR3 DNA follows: TGTGCCAGCAGCGGACGTCAGGGGCTTCCTGGAAACACCATATATTTT. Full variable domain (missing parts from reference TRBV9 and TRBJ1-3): DSGVTQTPKHLITATGQRVTLRCSPRSGDLSVYWYQQSLDQGLQFLIQYYNGEERAKGNILERFSAQQFPDLHSELNLSSLELGDSALYFCASSGRQGLPGNTIYFGEGSWLTVV.

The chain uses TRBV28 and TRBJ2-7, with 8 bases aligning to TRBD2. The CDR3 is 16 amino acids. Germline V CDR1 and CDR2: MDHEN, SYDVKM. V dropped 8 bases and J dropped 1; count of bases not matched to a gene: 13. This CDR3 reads CASLESGLAGSYEQYF. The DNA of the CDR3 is TGTGCCAGCCTGGAGAGTGGCCTAGCGGGTTCCTACGAGCAGTACTTC.